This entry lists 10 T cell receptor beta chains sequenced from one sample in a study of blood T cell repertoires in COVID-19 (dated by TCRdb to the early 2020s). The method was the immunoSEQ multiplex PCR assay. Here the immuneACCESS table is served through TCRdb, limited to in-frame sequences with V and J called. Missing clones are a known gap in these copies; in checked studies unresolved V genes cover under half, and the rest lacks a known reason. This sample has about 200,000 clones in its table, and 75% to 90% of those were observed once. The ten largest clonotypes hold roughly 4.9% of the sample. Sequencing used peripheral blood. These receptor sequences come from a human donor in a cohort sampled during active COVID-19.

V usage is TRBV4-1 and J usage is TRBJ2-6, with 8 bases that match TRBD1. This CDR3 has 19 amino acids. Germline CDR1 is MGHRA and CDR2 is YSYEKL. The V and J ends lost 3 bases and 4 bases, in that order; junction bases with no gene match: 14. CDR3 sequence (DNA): TGCGCCAGCAGCCACCCGACAGGGGAAGGCCGAAGAGGGGCCAACGTCCTGACTTTC. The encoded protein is CASSHPTGEGRRGANVLTF.

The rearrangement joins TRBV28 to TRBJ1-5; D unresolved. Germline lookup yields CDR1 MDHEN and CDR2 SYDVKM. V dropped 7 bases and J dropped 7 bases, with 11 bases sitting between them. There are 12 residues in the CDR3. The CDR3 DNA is TGTGCCAGCACCTTACAAAACCAGCCCCAGCATTTT. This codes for CASTLQNQPQHF. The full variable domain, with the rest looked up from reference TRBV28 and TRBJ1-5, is DVKVTQSSRYLVKRTGEKVFLECVQDMDHENMFWYRQDPGLGLRLIYFSYDVKMKEKGDIPEGYSVSREKKERFSLILESASTNQTSMYLCASTLQNQPQHFGDGTRLSIL.

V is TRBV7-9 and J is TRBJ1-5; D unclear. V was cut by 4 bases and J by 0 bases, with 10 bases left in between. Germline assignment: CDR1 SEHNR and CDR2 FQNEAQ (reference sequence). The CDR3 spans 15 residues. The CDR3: CASSSRGDSNQPQHF. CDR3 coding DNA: TGTGCCAGCAGCTCTCGGGGAGATAGCAATCAGCCCCAGCATTTT.

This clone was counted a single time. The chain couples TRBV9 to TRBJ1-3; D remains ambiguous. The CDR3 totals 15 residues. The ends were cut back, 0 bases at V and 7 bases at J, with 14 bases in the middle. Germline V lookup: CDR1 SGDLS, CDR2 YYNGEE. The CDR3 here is CASSVVPRGKNTIYF. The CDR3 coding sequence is TGTGCCAGCAGCGTAGTACCGCGCGGCAAGAACACCATATATTTT.

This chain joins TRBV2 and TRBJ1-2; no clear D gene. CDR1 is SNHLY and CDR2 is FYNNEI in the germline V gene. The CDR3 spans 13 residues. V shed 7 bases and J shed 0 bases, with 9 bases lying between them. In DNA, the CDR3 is TGTGCCAGCACTGGCGGAGCTAACTATGGCTACACCTTC. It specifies CASTGGANYGYTF.

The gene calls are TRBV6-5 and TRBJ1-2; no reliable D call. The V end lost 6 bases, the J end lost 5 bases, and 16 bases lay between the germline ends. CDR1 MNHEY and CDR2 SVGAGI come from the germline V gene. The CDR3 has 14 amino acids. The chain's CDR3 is CASRSTGGLYGYTF. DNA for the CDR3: TGTGCCAGCAGATCAACCGGCGGTTTATATGGCTACACCTTC.

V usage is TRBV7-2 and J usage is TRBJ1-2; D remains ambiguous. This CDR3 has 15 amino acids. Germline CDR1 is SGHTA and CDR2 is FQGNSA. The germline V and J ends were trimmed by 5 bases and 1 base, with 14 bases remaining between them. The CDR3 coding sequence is TGTGCCAGCAGCCGTATCGGGTACATTAACTATGGCTACACCTTC. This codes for CASSRIGYINYGYTF.

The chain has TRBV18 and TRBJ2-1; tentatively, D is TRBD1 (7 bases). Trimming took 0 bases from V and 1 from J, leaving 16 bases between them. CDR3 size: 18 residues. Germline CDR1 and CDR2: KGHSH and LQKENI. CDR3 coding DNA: TGTGCCAGCTCACCACCGGGCGGGACAGAAGTTTCCTACAATGAGCAGTTCTTC. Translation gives CASSPPGGTEVSYNEQFF. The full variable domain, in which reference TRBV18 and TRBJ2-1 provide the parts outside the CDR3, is NAGVMQNPRHLVRRRGQEARLRCSPMKGHSHVYWYRQLPEEGLKFMVYLQKENIIDESGMPKERFSAEFPKEGPSILRIQQVVRGDSAAYFCASSPPGGTEVSYNEQFFGPGTRLTVL.

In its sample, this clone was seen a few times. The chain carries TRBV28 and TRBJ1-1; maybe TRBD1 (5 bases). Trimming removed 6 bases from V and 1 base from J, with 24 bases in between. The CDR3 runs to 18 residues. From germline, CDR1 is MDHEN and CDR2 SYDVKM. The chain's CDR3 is CASSQRVFSSTGNTEAFF. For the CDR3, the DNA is TGTGCCAGCAGCCAAAGGGTCTTTTCGAGCACAGGGAACACTGAAGCTTTCTTT. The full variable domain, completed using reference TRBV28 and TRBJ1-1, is DVKVTQSSRYLVKRTGEKVFLECVQDMDHENMFWYRQDPGLGLRLIYFSYDVKMKEKGDIPEGYSVSREKKERFSLILESASTNQTSMYLCASSQRVFSSTGNTEAFFGQGTRLTVV.

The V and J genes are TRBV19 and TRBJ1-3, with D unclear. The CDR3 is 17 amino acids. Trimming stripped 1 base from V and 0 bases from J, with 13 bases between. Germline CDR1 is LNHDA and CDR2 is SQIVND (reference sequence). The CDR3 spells CASSIGSPADSGNTIYF. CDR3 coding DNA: TGTGCCAGTAGTATAGGAAGCCCAGCGGACTCTGGAAACACCATATATTTT.